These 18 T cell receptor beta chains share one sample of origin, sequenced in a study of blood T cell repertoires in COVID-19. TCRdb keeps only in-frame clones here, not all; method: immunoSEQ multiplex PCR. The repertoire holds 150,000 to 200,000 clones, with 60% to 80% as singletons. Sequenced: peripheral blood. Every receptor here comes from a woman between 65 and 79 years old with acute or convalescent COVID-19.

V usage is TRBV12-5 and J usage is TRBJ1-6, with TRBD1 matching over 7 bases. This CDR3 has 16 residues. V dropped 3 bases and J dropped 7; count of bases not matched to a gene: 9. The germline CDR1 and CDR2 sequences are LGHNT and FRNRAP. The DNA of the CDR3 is TGTGCTAGTGGTTTAGCAGGGGGACACGGAAATTCACCCCTCCACTTT. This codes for CASGLAGGHGNSPLHF. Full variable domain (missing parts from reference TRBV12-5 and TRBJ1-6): DARVTQTPRHKVTEMGQEVTMRCQPILGHNTVFWYRQTMMQGLELLAYFRNRAPLDDSGMPKDRFSAEMPDATLATLKIQPSEPRDSAVYFCASGLAGGHGNSPLHFGNGTRLTVT.

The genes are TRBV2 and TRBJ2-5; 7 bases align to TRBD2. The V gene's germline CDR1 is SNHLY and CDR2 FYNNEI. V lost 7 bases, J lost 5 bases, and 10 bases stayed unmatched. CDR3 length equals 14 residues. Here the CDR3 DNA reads TGTGCCAGCACCTCTGGCGGGAGAACGGAGACCCAGTACTTC. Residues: CASTSGGRTETQYF.

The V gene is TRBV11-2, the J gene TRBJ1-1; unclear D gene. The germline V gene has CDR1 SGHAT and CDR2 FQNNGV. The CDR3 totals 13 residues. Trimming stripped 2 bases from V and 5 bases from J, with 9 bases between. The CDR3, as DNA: TGTGCCAGCAGCTTACTATACTCGACTGAAGCTTTCTTT. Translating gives CASSLLYSTEAFF.

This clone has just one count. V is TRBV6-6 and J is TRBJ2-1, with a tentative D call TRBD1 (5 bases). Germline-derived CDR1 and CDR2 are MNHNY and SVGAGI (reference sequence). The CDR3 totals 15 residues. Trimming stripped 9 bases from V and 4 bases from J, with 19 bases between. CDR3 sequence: CASQIQGNVYNEQFF. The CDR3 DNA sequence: TGTGCCAGTCAGATCCAGGGCAATGTATACAATGAGCAGTTCTTC.

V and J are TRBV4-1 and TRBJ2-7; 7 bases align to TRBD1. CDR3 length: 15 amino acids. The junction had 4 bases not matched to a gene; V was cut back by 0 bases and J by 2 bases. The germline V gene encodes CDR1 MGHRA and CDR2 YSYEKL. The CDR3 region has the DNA TGCGCCAGCAGCCAAGAGACAGGGCTAGCCTACGAGCAGTACTTC. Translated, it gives CASSQETGLAYEQYF.

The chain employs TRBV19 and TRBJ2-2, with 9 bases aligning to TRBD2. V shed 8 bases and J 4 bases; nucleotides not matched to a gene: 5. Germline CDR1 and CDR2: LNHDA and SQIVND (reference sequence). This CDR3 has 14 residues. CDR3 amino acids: CASALAGLTGELFF. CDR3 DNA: TGTGCCAGTGCACTAGCGGGCCTCACCGGGGAGCTGTTTTTT.

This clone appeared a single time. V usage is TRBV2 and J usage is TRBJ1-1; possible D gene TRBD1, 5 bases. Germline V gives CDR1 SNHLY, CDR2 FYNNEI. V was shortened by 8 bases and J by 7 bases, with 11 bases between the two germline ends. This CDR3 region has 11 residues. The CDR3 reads CASWGGFEAFF. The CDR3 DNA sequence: TGTGCCAGCTGGGGGGGTTTTGAAGCTTTCTTT.

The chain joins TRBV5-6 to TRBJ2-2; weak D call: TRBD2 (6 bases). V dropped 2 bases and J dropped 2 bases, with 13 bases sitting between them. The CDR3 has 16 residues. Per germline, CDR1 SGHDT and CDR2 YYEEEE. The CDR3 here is CASSFQLAVNTGELFF. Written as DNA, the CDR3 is TGTGCCAGCAGCTTCCAACTAGCAGTCAACACCGGGGAGCTGTTTTTT.

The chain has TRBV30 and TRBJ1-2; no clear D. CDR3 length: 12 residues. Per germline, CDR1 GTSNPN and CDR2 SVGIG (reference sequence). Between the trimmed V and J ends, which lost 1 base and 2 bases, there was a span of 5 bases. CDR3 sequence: CAWSGQNYGYTF. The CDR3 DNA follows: TGTGCCTGGAGTGGGCAAAACTATGGCTACACCTTC.

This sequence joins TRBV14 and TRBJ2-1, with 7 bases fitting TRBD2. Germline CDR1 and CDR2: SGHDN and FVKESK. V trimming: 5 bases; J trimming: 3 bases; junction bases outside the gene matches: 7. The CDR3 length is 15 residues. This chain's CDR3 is CASSSRWGGYNEQFF. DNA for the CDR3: TGTGCCAGCAGCTCAAGATGGGGGGGCTACAATGAGCAGTTCTTC. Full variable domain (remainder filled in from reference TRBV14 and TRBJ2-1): EAGVTQFPSHSVIEKGQTVTLRCDPISGHDNLYWYRRVMGKEIKFLLHFVKESKQDESGMPNNRFLAERTGGTYSTLKVQPAELEDSGVYFCASSSRWGGYNEQFFGPGTRLTVL.

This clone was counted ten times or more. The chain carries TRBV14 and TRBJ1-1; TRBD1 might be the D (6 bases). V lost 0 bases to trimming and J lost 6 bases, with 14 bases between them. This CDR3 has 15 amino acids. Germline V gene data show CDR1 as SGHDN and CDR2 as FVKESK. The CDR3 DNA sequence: TGTGCCAGCAGCCAAGAAAGGGGACACTCAGCTGAAGCTTTCTTT. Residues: CASSQERGHSAEAFF.

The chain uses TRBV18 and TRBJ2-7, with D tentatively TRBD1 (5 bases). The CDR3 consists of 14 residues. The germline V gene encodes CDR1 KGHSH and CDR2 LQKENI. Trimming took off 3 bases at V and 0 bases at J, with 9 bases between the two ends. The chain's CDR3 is CASSPQQGSYEQYF. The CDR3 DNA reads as TGTGCCAGCTCACCGCAGCAGGGCTCCTACGAGCAGTACTTC. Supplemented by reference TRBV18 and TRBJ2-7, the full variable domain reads NAGVMQNPRHLVRRRGQEARLRCSPMKGHSHVYWYRQLPEEGLKFMVYLQKENIIDESGMPKERFSAEFPKEGPSILRIQQVVRGDSAAYFCASSPQQGSYEQYFGPGTRLTVT.

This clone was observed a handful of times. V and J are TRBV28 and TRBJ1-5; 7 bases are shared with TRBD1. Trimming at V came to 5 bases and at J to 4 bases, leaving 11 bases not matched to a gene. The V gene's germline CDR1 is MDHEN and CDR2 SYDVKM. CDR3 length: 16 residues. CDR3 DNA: TGTGCCAGCAGTCCCACTGCAGGGGACAGAAATCAGCCCCAGCATTTT. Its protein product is CASSPTAGDRNQPQHF. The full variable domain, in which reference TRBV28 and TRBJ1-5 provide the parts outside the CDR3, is DVKVTQSSRYLVKRTGEKVFLECVQDMDHENMFWYRQDPGLGLRLIYFSYDVKMKEKGDIPEGYSVSREKKERFSLILESASTNQTSMYLCASSPTAGDRNQPQHFGDGTRLSIL.

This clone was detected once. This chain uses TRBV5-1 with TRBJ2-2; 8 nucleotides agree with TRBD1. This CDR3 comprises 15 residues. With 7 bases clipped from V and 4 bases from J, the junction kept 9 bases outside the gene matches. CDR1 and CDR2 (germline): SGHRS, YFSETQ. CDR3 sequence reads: CASARTGQRTGELFF. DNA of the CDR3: TGCGCCAGCGCCCGGACAGGGCAGCGCACCGGGGAGCTGTTTTTT.

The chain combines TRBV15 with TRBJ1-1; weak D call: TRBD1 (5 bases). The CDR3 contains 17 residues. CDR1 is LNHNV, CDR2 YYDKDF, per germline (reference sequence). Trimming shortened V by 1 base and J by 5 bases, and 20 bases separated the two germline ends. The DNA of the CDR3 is TGTGCCACCAGCAGAGCTGACAGTGCGGTTCGGGCGACTGAAGCTTTCTTT. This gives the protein CATSRADSAVRATEAFF.

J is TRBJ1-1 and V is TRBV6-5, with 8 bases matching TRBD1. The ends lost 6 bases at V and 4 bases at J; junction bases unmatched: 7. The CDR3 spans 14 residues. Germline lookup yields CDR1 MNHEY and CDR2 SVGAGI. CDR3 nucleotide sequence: TGTGCCAGCAGCCCAGGACAGGGCGGCACTGAAGCTTTCTTT. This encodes CASSPGQGGTEAFF.

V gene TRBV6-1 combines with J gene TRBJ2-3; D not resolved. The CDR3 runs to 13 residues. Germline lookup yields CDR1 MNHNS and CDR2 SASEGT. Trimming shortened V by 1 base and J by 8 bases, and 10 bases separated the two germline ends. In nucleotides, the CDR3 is TGTGCCAGCAGTGAAGTCCCGGGTGCTACGCAGTATTTT. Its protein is CASSEVPGATQYF.

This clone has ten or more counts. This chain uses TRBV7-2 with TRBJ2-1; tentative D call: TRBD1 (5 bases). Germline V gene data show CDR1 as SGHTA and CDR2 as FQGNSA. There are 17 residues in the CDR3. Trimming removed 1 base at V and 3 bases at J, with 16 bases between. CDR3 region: CASSLEGGTQGYNEQFF. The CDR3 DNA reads TGTGCCAGCAGCTTAGAGGGCGGTACCCAGGGCTACAATGAGCAGTTCTTC.